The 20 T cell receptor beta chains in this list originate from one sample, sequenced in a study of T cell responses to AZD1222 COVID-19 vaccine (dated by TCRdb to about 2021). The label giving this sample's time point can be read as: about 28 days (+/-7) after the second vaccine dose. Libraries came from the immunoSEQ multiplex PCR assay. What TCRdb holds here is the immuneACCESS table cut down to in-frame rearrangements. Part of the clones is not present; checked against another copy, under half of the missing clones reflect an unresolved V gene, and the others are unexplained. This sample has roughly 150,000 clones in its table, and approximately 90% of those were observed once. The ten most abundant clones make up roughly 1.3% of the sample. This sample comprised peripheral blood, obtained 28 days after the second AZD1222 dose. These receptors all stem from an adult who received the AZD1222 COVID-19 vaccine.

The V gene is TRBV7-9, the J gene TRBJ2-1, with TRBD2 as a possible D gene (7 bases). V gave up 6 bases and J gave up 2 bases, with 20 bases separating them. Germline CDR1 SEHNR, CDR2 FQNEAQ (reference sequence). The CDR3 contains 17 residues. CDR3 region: CASSEGGAGPPYNEQFF. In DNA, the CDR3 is TGTGCCAGCAGTGAGGGGGGAGCGGGACCGCCCTACAATGAGCAGTTCTTC.

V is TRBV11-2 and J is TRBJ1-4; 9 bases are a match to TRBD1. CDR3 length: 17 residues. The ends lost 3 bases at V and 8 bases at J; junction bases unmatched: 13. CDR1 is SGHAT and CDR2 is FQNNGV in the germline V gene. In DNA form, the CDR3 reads TGTGCCAGCAGCTTCCGGGACAGGGCGCGATATGGGGAAAAACTGTTTTTT. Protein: CASSFRDRARYGEKLFF.

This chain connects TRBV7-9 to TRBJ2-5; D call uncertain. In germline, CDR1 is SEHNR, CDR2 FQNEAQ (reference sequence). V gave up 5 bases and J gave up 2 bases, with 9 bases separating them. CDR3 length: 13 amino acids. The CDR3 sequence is CASSPSSQETQYF. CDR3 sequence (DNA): TGTGCCAGCAGCCCCAGTAGTCAAGAGACCCAGTACTTC.

The CDR3: CASSLIPPGQGLMNTEAFF. CDR3 DNA sequence: TGTGCCAGCAGCTTAATCCCCCCCGGACAGGGGCTAATGAACACTGAAGCTTTCTTT. The chain carries TRBV7-8 and TRBJ1-1; 9 bases map to TRBD1. J lost 0 bases, V lost 2 bases, and 13 bases had no gene match. Germline V gene lookup returns CDR1 SGHVS and CDR2 FQNEAQ. The CDR3 extends over 19 amino acids.

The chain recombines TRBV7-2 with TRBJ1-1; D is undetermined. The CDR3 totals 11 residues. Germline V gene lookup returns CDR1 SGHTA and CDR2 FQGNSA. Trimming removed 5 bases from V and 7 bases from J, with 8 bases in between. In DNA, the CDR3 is TGTGCCAGCAGCCGCAGTGTTGAAGCTTTCTTT. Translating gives CASSRSVEAFF.

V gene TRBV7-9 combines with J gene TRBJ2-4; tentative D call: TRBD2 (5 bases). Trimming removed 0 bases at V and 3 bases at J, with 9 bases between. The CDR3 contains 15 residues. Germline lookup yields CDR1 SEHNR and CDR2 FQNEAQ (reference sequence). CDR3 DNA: TGTGCCAGCAGCTTAGCGGAGGCTGGCAAAAACATTCAGTACTTC. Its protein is CASSLAEAGKNIQYF.

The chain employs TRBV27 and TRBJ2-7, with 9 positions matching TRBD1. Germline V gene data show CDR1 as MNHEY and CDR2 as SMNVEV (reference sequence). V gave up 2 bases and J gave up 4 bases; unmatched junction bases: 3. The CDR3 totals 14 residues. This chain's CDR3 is CASSLGQGSYEQYF. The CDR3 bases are TGTGCCAGCAGTTTAGGACAGGGGTCGTACGAGCAGTACTTC.

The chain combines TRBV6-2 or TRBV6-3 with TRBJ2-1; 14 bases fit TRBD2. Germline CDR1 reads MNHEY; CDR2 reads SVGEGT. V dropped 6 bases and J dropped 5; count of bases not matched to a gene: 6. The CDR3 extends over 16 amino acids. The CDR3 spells CASSLRTSGGNNEQFF. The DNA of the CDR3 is TGTGCCAGCAGCCTCCGGACTAGCGGGGGGAACAATGAGCAGTTCTTC.

In DNA form, the CDR3 reads TGTGCCAGCAGCACGGACAGGGCCACCTTTGAGACCCTCCACTTT. Its protein is CASSTDRATFETLHF. This chain uses TRBV7-3 with TRBJ1-6; TRBD1 matches 8 bases. This CDR3 region has 15 residues. Germline V gene sequence: CDR1 SGHTA, CDR2 FQGTGA. With 5 bases clipped from V and 14 bases from J, the junction kept 14 bases outside the gene matches.

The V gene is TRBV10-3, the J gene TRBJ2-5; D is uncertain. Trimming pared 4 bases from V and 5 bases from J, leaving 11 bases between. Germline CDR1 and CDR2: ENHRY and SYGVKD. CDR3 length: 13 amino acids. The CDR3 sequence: CAISGVDSETQYF. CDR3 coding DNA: TGTGCCATCAGTGGGGTTGATTCGGAGACCCAGTACTTC.

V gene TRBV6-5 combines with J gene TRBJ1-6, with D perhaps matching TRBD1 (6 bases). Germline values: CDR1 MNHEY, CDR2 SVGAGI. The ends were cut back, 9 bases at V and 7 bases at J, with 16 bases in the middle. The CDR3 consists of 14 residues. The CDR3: CASTWDIENSPLHF. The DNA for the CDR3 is TGTGCCAGTACCTGGGACATCGAGAATTCACCCCTCCACTTT.

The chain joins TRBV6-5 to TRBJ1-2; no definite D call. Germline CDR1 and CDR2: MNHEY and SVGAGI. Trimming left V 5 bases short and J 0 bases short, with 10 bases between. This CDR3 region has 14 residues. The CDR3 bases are TGTGCCAGCAGTCAGGCGAACTCTAACTATGGCTACACCTTC. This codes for CASSQANSNYGYTF.

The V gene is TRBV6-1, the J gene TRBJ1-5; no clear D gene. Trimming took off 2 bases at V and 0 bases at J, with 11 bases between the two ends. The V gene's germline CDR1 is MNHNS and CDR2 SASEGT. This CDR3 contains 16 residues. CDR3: CASSESRGYSNQPQHF. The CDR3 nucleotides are TGTGCCAGCAGTGAATCGCGGGGTTATAGCAATCAGCCCCAGCATTTT.

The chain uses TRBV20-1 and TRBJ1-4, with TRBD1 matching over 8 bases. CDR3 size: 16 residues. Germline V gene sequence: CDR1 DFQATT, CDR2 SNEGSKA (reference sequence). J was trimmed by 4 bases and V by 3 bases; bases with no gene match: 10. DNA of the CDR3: TGCAGTGCTAGTAGGACAGGGCGTCATAATAATGAAAAACTGTTTTTT. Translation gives CSASRTGRHNNEKLFF.

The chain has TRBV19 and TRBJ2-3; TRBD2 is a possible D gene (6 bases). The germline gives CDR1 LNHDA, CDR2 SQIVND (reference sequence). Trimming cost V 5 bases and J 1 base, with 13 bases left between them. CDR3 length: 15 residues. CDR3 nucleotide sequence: TGTGCCAGTAGTTTGGGGGGTTTTGGCACAGATACGCAGTATTTT. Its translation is CASSLGGFGTDTQYF.

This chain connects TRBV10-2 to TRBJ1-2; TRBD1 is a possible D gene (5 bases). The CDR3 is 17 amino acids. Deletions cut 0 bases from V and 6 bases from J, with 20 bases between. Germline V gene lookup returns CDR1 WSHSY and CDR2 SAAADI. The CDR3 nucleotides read TGCGCCAGCAGTGAGTCGATTGAGTTTTGGGGCTCGGATGGCTACACCTTC. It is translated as CASSESIEFWGSDGYTF.

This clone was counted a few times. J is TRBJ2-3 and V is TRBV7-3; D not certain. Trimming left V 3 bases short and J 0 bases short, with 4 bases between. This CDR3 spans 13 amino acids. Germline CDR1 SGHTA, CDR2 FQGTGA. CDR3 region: CASSFSSTDTQYF. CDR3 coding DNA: TGTGCCAGCAGCTTCTCTAGCACAGATACGCAGTATTTT.

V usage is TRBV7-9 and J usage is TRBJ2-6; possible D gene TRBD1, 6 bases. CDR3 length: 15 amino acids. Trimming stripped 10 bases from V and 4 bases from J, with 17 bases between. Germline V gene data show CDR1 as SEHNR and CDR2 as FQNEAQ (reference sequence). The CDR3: CATRPQGSGANVLTF. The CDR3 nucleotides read TGTGCCACAAGACCACAGGGATCCGGGGCCAACGTCCTGACTTTC.

For the CDR3, the DNA is TGTGCCACCAGCAGAGATCCCGCGGGACTAGCCGACAACACCGGGGAGCTGTTTTTT. Translation: CATSRDPAGLADNTGELFF. The J gene is TRBJ2-2, the V gene TRBV15; 9 bases align to TRBD2. Germline CDR1 and CDR2: LNHNV and YYDKDF (reference sequence). The CDR3 totals 19 residues. V lost 0 bases to trimming and J lost 2 bases; unmatched junction nucleotides: 10. Looking up the rest from reference TRBV15 and TRBJ2-2 gives the full variable domain: DAMVIQNPRYQVTQFGKPVTLSCSQTLNHNVMYWYQQKSSQAPKLLFHYYDKDFNNEADTPDNFQSRRPNTSFCFLDIRSPGLGDTAMYLCATSRDPAGLADNTGELFFGEGSRLTVL.

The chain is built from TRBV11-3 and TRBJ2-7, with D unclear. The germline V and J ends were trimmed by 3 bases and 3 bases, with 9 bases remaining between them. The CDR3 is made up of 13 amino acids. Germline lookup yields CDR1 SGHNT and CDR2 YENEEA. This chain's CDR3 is CASSLEQNYEQYF. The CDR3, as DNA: TGTGCCAGCAGCTTGGAACAGAACTACGAGCAGTACTTC.